This T cell receptor (beta chain) is from a study of beta chain features in type 1 diabetes. Study-wide results and caveats: The study found moderately but significantly shorter TCRB CDR3s in all four CD4+ subsets of Type 1 diabetes patients. No resolution was reached here on whether HLA type influences TCRB rearrangement. The study found that naive, central memory and Treg TCRB repertoires appeared more similar in patients than in healthy donors.

The CDR3 length is 16 residues. The V gene's germline CDR1 is LNHNV and CDR2 YYDKDF (reference sequence). V was clipped by 3 bases and J by 1 base, with 14 bases between them. As regards this clone: Its specificity is not known.

The isolated RNA, all of it, was reverse transcribed, so expressed TCRB transcripts were what got sequenced. TCRdb's copy holds only in-frame clones and misses some; the assay was immunoSEQ multiplex PCR. Found here are roughly 150,000 clones, roughly 60% of them singletons; the top ten hold about 0.1%. Staining for CD45RO/CCR7/CD25/CD127/CD95/CD27 allowed sorting of CD4+ naive, central memory, regulatory and stem cell-like memory cells. The receptor's source is a man younger than 40 with type 1 diabetes. This rearrangement joins TRBV15 to TRBJ2-3, with D maybe TRBD2 (6 bases). The sequenced material came from naive CD4+ T cells from blood. CDR3 region: CATSSVGWGGTDTQYF. In nucleotides, the CDR3 is TGTGCCACCAGCAGCGTAGGTTGGGGGGGCACAGATACGCAGTATTTT.